Sequencing of this T cell receptor beta chain was carried out in a study of blood T cells in healthy people across ages. Primed by a sample-barcoded 5' primer and a J-beta primer mix, a second PCR proceeded for 7 to 11 cycles. TCRdb called the 5' RACE reads again in MiXCR, with one record for every CDR3 protein. The sample lists about 670,000 distinct CDR3 sequences; roughly two fifths were seen once. Every donor provided roughly 10 milliliters of peripheral blood. For this clonotype: What it recognizes is unknown.

Study-wide results and limits: Per million T cells, the diversity of TCR beta decreased roughly linearly as age advanced.

This CDR3 is 15 amino acids long. Germline trimming cut 7 bases from V and 2 bases from J; bases unmatched to any gene: 11. The germline CDR1 and CDR2 sequences are MNHNY and SVGAGI (reference sequence). Source material: blood. The source of this sequence is a man older than 75 in good health. The genes are TRBV6-6 and TRBJ2-7, with 7 bases that match TRBD1. The CDR3 here is CASNPTGVTPYEQYF. In DNA form, the CDR3 reads TGTGCCAGCAATCCCACAGGGGTAACCCCCTACGAGCAGTACTTC.